The rows below give T cell receptor beta chains drawn from one sample of a study of CD4+ T cells in melanoma. The table came from immunoSEQ multiplex PCR; TCRdb's copy has only in-frame clones and leaves some out. The sample lists approximately 9,400 clones; about 60% were seen once. The specimen sequenced was cells from a culture (not recorded whether cultured in vitro). The receptor source for this set is a human donor with melanoma. Each CDR3 is given with its conserved first and last residue. A D gene is named only where the DNA matches it firmly. Not every row has a clone size; where given, it reads once, few, many or a size class.

clone size: few; D gene: .; J gene: TRBJ1-3; V gene: TRBV18; CDR3 DNA: TGTGCCAGCTCACCGAGTTCCGGGGCATTGAGCTCTGGAAACACCATATATTTT; CDR3 protein: CASSPSSGALSSGNTIYF
clone size: few; D gene: TRBD1; J gene: TRBJ1-2; V gene: TRBV7-2; CDR3 DNA: TGTGCCAGCAGCTTAGACAGGGGGCTCTATGGCTACACCTTC; CDR3 protein: CASSLDRGLYGYTF
clone size: few; D gene: .; J gene: TRBJ1-2; V gene: TRBV15; CDR3 DNA: TGTGCCACCAGCAGAGCTGGGGGCTATGGCTACACCTTC; CDR3 protein: CATSRAGGYGYTF
clone size: .; D gene: .; J gene: TRBJ1-3; V gene: TRBV5-6; CDR3 DNA: TGTGCCAGCAATACCCAGAGGGGATTAGATGGAAACACCATATATTTT; CDR3 protein: CASNTQRGLDGNTIYF
clone size: .; D gene: TRBD1; J gene: TRBJ1-3; V gene: TRBV4-1; CDR3 DNA: TGCGCCAGCAGGAGGGAGGGACAGGGTACAACCCAGCCTTGGAACACCATATATTTT; CDR3 protein: CASRREGQGTTQPWNTIYF
clone size: .; D gene: .; J gene: TRBJ2-1; V gene: TRBV14; CDR3 DNA: TGTGCCAGCAGCCACCGAGGGGGGGTCCCCTCGAGTGAGCAGTTCTTC; CDR3 protein: CASSHRGGVPSSEQFF
clone size: few; D gene: .; J gene: TRBJ1-6; V gene: TRBV6-5; CDR3 DNA: TGTGCCACCGGGACCGGTTCCTATAATTCACCCCTCCACTTT; CDR3 protein: CATGTGSYNSPLHF
clone size: .; D gene: .; J gene: TRBJ1-2; V gene: TRBV18; CDR3 DNA: TGTGCCAGCGCCCCCCCCGGGAACTCCTATGGCTACACCTTC; CDR3 protein: CASAPPGNSYGYTF
clone size: .; D gene: .; J gene: TRBJ2-1; V gene: TRBV2; CDR3 DNA: TGTGCCAGCAGGGTGGACAGATACAATGAGCAGTTCTTC; CDR3 protein: CASRVDRYNEQFF
clone size: .; D gene: .; J gene: TRBJ2-5; V gene: TRBV30; CDR3 DNA: TGTGCCTGGAGTCTGGCTCAAGAGACCCAGTACTTC; CDR3 protein: CAWSLAQETQYF
clone size: .; D gene: .; J gene: TRBJ1-4; V gene: TRBV7-9; CDR3 DNA: TGTGCCAGCAGCCGGGAGCCATGGCGGGGGTATGAAAAACTGTTTTTT; CDR3 protein: CASSREPWRGYEKLFF
clone size: medium-sized; D gene: TRBD1; J gene: TRBJ2-2; V gene: TRBV29-1; CDR3 DNA: TGCAGCGTTCGGACAGGGGGCACCGGGGAGCTGTTTTTT; CDR3 protein: CSVRTGGTGELFF
clone size: .; D gene: .; J gene: TRBJ2-3; V gene: TRBV29-1; CDR3 DNA: TGCAGCGTTGAAGTGCAGGCAGCCGATACGCAGTATTTT; CDR3 protein: CSVEVQAADTQYF
clone size: .; D gene: .; J gene: TRBJ1-1; V gene: TRBV6-1; CDR3 DNA: TGTGCCAGCAGTGAACGAGGGGGTGCTTTCTTT; CDR3 protein: CASSERGGAFF
clone size: .; D gene: .; J gene: TRBJ1-5; V gene: TRBV19; CDR3 DNA: TGTGCCAGTAGTATACTACAGCTAAATCAGCCCCAGCATTTT; CDR3 protein: CASSILQLNQPQHF
clone size: .; D gene: TRBD1; J gene: TRBJ1-2; V gene: TRBV5-6; CDR3 DNA: TGTGCCAGCAGCTTGACGGGGAAGGGGGCAGATGGCTACACCTTC; CDR3 protein: CASSLTGKGADGYTF
clone size: .; D gene: TRBD1; J gene: TRBJ1-1; V gene: TRBV13; CDR3 DNA: TGTGCCAGCACCCGGGGGGGACAGTACGGCACTGAAGCTTTCTTT; CDR3 protein: CASTRGGQYGTEAFF
clone size: .; D gene: TRBD1; J gene: TRBJ2-1; V gene: TRBV19; CDR3 DNA: TGTGCCAGTAGTACGGACAGGGGGCTGAGTGAGCAGTTCTTC; CDR3 protein: CASSTDRGLSEQFF
clone size: .; D gene: .; J gene: TRBJ1-1; V gene: TRBV5-1; CDR3 DNA: TGCGCCAGCAGCTTACGGGGCACGAACACTGAAGCTTTCTTT; CDR3 protein: CASSLRGTNTEAFF
clone size: hyperexpanded; D gene: .; J gene: TRBJ1-2; V gene: TRBV7-8; CDR3 DNA: TGTGCCAGCAGCTTTTTGGCTAACTATGGCTACACCTTC; CDR3 protein: CASSFLANYGYTF
clone size: .; D gene: .; J gene: TRBJ2-7; V gene: TRBV29-1; CDR3 DNA: TGCAGCGTTGTTAAGGGAGGCGAGCAGTACTTC; CDR3 protein: CSVVKGGEQYF
clone size: .; D gene: TRBD2; J gene: TRBJ2-7; V gene: TRBV19; CDR3 DNA: TGTGCCAGTAGCGGGCGAGGGGGCGCGGGACTAGCAACCTCCTACGAGCAGTACTTC; CDR3 protein: CASSGRGGAGLATSYEQYF
clone size: .; D gene: TRBD1; J gene: TRBJ1-5; V gene: TRBV7-8; CDR3 DNA: TGTGCCAGCAGCCCGGTCGGGGGGACAGATCAGCCCCAGCATTTT; CDR3 protein: CASSPVGGTDQPQHF
clone size: .; D gene: .; J gene: TRBJ1-3; V gene: TRBV5-1; CDR3 DNA: TGCGCCAGCAGCACGGGAGTAACTGGAAACACCATATATTTT; CDR3 protein: CASSTGVTGNTIYF
clone size: .; D gene: .; J gene: TRBJ2-7; V gene: TRBV30; CDR3 DNA: TGTGCCTGGAGTTGGGGGGACCTTGGGGAGCAGTACTTC; CDR3 protein: CAWSWGDLGEQYF
clone size: .; D gene: TRBD1; J gene: TRBJ1-1; V gene: TRBV9; CDR3 DNA: TGTGCCAGCAGCGTACCGGACAGGGGGGAGGACACTGAAGCTTTCTTT; CDR3 protein: CASSVPDRGEDTEAFF
clone size: .; D gene: .; J gene: TRBJ2-6; V gene: TRBV6-5; CDR3 DNA: TGTGCCAGCAGTTACGGGGATTCTGGGGCCAACGTCCTGACTTTC; CDR3 protein: CASSYGDSGANVLTF
clone size: .; D gene: .; J gene: TRBJ2-5; V gene: TRBV5-1; CDR3 DNA: TGCGCCAGCAGCTCGGCCCCCGGAGGGGCGGGGCAGGAGACCCAGTACTTC; CDR3 protein: CASSSAPGGAGQETQYF
clone size: .; D gene: .; J gene: TRBJ2-7; V gene: TRBV6-6; CDR3 DNA: TGTGCCAGCAGTAAAGGACCTTACGAGCAGTACTTC; CDR3 protein: CASSKGPYEQYF
clone size: medium-sized; D gene: TRBD1; J gene: TRBJ1-5; V gene: TRBV10-3; CDR3 DNA: TGTGCCATCACCTACAGGGACAGACAATATAGCAATCAGCCCCAGCATTTT; CDR3 protein: CAITYRDRQYSNQPQHF
clone size: .; D gene: .; J gene: TRBJ2-2; V gene: TRBV7-6; CDR3 DNA: TGTGCCAGCAGCGTTACAGGGACCGGGGAGCTGTTTTTT; CDR3 protein: CASSVTGTGELFF
clone size: .; D gene: TRBD2; J gene: TRBJ2-1; V gene: TRBV5-1; CDR3 DNA: TGCGCCAGCAGCTTGGCAGCGGGGGGACTCAATGAGCAGTTCTTC; CDR3 protein: CASSLAAGGLNEQFF